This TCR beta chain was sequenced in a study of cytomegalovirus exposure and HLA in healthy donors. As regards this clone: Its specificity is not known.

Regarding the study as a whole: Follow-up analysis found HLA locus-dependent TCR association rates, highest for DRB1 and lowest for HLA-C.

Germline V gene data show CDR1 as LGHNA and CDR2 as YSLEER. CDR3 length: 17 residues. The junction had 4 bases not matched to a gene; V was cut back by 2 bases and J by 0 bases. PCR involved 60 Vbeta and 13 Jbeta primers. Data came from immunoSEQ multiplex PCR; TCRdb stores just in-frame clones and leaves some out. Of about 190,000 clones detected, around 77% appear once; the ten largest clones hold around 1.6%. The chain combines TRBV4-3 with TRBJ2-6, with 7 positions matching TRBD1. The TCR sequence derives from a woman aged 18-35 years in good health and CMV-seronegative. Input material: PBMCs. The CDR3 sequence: CASSQTGDSSGANVLTF. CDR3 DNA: TGCGCCAGCAGCCAAACAGGGGATTCCTCTGGGGCCAACGTCCTGACTTTC.